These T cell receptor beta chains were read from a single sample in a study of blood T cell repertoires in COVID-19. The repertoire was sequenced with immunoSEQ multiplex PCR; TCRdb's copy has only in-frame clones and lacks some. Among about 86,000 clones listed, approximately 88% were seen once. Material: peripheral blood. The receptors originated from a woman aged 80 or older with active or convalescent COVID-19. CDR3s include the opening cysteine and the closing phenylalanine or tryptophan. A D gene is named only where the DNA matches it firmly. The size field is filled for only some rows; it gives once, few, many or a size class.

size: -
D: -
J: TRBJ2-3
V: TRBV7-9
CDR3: CASSLWGETDTQYF
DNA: TGTGCCAGCAGCTTATGGGGGGAGACAGATACGCAGTATTTT

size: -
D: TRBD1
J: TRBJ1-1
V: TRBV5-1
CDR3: CASTWTGGTEAFF
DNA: TGCGCCAGCACCTGGACAGGGGGCACTGAAGCTTTCTTT

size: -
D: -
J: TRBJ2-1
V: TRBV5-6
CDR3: CASSSPRGEQFF
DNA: TGTGCCAGCTCCTCTCCTAGAGGTGAGCAGTTCTTC

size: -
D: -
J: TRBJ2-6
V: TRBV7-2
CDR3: CASNVPGIGANVLTF
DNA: TGTGCCAGCAACGTTCCAGGGATCGGGGCCAACGTCCTGACTTTC

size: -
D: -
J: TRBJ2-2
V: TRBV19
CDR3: CASRRGSGDTGELFF
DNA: TGTGCCAGCCGCCGGGGTAGCGGAGATACCGGGGAGCTGTTTTTT

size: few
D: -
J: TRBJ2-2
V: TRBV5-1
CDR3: CASRMGGTYTGELFF
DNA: TGCGCCAGCAGAATGGGCGGGACCTACACCGGGGAGCTGTTTTTT

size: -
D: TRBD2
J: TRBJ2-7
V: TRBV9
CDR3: CASSASSGGPYEQYF
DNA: TGTGCCAGCAGCGCATCTAGCGGGGGGCCGTACGAGCAGTACTTC

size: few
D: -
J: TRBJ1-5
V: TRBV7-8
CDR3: CASSFDERGRHAPQHF
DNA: TGTGCCAGCAGCTTCGATGAAAGGGGCCGCCACGCGCCCCAGCATTTT

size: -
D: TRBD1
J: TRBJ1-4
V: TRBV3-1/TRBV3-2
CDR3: CASSQGGNRGGEKLFF
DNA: TGTGCCAGCAGCCAAGGCGGGAACAGGGGTGGTGAAAAACTGTTTTTT

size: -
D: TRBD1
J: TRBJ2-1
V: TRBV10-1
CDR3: CASSEWGDRVKWGPYNEQFF
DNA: TGCGCCAGCAGTGAGTGGGGGGACAGGGTGAAGTGGGGCCCCTACAATGAGCAGTTCTTC

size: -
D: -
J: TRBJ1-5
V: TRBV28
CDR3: CASSFFGGGPGGQPQHF
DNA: TGTGCCAGCAGTTTTTTTGGGGGAGGGCCAGGCGGTCAGCCCCAGCATTTT

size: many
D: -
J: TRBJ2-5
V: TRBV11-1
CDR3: CASSLSTDWQETQYF
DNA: TGTGCCAGCAGCTTATCCACGGACTGGCAAGAGACCCAGTACTTC

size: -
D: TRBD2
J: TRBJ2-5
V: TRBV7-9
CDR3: CASSLASGGGAWETQYF
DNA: TGTGCCAGCAGCTTAGCGTCCGGCGGGGGGGCTTGGGAGACCCAGTACTTC

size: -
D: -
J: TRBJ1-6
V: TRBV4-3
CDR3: CASSQKPTLAPLHF
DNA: TGCGCCAGCAGCCAAAAGCCTACCCTGGCACCCCTCCACTTT

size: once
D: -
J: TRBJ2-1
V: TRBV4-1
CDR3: CASSLQESYNEQFF
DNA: TGCGCCAGCAGCTTACAGGAGTCCTACAATGAGCAGTTCTTC

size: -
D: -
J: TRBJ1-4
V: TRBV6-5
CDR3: CASSPLANEKLFF
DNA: TGTGCCAGCAGCCCCCTCGCTAATGAAAAACTGTTTTTT

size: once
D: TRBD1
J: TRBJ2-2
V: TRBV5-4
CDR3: CASRKGTGANTGELFF
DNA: TGTGCCAGCAGAAAGGGGACAGGGGCGAACACCGGGGAGCTGTTTTTT

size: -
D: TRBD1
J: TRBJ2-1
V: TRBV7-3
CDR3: CASSSTGGSNEQFF
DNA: TGTGCCAGCAGTTCCACAGGGGGTAGTAATGAGCAGTTCTTC

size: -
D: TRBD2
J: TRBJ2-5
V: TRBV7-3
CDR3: CASSLTGGSQETQYF
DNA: TGTGCCAGCAGCTTAACGGGAGGGAGCCAAGAGACCCAGTACTTC

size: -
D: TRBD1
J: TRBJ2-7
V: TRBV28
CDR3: CASSFTRGRLEQYF
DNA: TGTGCCAGCAGTTTCACCAGGGGGCGTCTCGAGCAGTACTTC

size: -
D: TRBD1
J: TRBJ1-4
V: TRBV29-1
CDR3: CSVFRGQIHPNAKLFF
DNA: TGCAGCGTATTTAGGGGACAGATTCACCCTAATGCGAAACTGTTTTTT

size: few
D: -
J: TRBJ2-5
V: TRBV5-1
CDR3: CASSPNGQPTDQETQYF
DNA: TGCGCCAGCAGCCCGAACGGACAGCCAACGGACCAAGAGACCCAGTACTTC

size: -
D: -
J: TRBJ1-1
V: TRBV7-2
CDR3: CASSLETGIGAFF
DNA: TGTGCCAGCAGCTTAGAGACCGGGATCGGGGCTTTCTTT

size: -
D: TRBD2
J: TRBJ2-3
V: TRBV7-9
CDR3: CASSSQAGGRVTQYF
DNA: TGTGCCAGCAGCTCTCAAGCGGGAGGGCGGGTTACGCAGTATTTT

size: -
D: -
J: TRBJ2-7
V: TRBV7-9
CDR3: CASSLRPGKETYEQYF
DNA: TGTGCCAGCAGCTTAAGGCCAGGGAAAGAAACCTACGAGCAGTACTTC

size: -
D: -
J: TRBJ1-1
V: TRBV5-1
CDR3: CASSRGQQNTEAFF
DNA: TGCGCCAGCAGCCGAGGACAGCAGAACACTGAAGCTTTCTTT

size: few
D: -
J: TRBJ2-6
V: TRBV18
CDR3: CASSLQALGGANVLTF
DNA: TGTGCCAGCTCGCTACAGGCGCTCGGAGGGGCCAACGTCCTGACTTTC

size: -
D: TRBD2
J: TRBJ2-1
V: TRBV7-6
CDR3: CASSPGLAGSSYNEQFF
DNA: TGTGCCAGCAGCCCCGGACTAGCGGGGAGCTCCTACAATGAGCAGTTCTTC

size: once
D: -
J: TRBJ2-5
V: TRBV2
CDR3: CASSQGAQGETQYF
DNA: TGTGCCAGCAGTCAAGGGGCCCAGGGGGAGACCCAGTACTTC

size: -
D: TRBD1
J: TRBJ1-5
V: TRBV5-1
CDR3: CASSLGTGTGQPQHF
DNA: TGCGCCAGCAGCTTGGGGACAGGGACCGGTCAGCCCCAGCATTTT

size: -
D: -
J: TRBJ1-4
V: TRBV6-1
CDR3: CASSEPPGRGGEKLFF
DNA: TGTGCCAGCAGTGAACCACCGGGGAGGGGTGGAGAAAAACTGTTTTTT

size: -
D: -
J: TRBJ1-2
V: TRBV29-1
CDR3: CSVESSFGYTF
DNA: TGCAGCGTTGAGAGTAGTTTCGGCTACACCTTC

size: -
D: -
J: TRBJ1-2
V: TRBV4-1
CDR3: CASSQDPQGYYGYTF
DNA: TGCGCCAGCAGCCAAGATCCCCAGGGGTACTATGGCTACACCTTC

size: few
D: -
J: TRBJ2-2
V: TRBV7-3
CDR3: CASSLGLNTGELFF
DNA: TGTGCCAGCAGTCTCGGACTGAACACCGGGGAGCTGTTTTTT

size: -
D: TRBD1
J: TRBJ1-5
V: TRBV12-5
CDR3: CASSRTGGHQPQHF
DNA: TGTGCTAGTAGTCGGACAGGGGGCCACCAGCCCCAGCATTTT

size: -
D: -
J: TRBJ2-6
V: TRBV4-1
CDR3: CASSQDPGGAGANVLTF
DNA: TGCGCCAGCAGCCAAGATCCTGGGGGCGCTGGGGCCAACGTCCTGACTTTC

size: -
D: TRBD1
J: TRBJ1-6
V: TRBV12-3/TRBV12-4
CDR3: CASSRTGHSPLHF
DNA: TGTGCCAGCAGTAGGACAGGGCATTCACCCCTCCACTTT

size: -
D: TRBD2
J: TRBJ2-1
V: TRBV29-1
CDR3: CSVLGLADYNEQFF
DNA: TGCAGCGTTTTGGGACTAGCGGATTACAATGAGCAGTTCTTC

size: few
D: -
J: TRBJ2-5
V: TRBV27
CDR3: CASSFAESTETQYF
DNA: TGTGCCAGCAGTTTCGCGGAGTCGACAGAGACCCAGTACTTC

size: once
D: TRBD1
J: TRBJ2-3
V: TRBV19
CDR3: CASSPSGQGPVTDTQYF
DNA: TGTGCCAGTAGCCCCTCGGGACAGGGCCCGGTAACAGATACGCAGTATTTT

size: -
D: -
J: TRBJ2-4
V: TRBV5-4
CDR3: CASSVGQKNIQYF
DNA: TGTGCCAGCAGCGTTGGACAGAAAAACATTCAGTACTTC

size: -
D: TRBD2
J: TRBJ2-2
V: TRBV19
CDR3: CASSIVATSGQGGELFF
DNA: TGTGCCAGTAGTATAGTGGCGACTAGCGGACAAGGCGGGGAGCTGTTTTTT

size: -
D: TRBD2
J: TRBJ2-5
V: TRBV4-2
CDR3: CASSLGGGPETQYF
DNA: TGTGCCAGCAGCCTCGGGGGAGGGCCGGAGACCCAGTACTTC

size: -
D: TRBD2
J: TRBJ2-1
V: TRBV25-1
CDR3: CASSAVLAGGTYNEQFF
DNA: TGTGCCAGCAGTGCAGTGCTAGCGGGAGGAACCTACAATGAGCAGTTCTTC

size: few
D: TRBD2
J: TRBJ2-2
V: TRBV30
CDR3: CAWRVSGANTGELFF
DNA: TGTGCCTGGAGGGTTAGCGGGGCGAACACCGGGGAGCTGTTTTTT

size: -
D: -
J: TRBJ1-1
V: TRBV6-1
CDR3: CASSEAWARGLTEAFF
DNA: TGTGCCAGCAGTGAAGCATGGGCCAGGGGATTGACTGAAGCTTTCTTT

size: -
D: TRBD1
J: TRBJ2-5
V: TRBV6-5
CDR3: CASDLDREETQYF
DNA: TGTGCTAGTGATCTGGACAGGGAAGAGACCCAGTACTTC

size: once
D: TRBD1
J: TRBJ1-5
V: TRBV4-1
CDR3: CASSQGPGTGLQPQHF
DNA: TGCGCCAGCAGCCAGGGCCCCGGGACAGGGCTTCAGCCCCAGCATTTT

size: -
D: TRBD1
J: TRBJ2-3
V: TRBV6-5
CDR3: CAGQTGGRDTQYF
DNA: TGTGCCGGTCAGACAGGGGGCCGAGATACGCAGTATTTT

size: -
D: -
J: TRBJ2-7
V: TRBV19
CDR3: CASRGRGSDEQYF
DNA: TGTGCCAGTAGAGGGCGGGGATCGGACGAGCAGTACTTC